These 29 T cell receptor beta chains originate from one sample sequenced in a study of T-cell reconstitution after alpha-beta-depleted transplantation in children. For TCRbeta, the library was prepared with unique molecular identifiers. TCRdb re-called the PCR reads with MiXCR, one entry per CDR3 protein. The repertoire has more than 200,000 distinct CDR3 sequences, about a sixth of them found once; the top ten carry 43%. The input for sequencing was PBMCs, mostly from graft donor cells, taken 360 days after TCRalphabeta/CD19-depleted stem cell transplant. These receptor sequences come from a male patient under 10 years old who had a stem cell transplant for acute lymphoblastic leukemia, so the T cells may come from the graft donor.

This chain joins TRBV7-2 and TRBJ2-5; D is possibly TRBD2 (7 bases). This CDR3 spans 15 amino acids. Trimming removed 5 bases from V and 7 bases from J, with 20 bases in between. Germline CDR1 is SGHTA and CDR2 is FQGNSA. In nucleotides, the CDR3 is TGTGCCAGCAGCGTAAAATGGGGGGGCGATCCGACCCAGTACTTC. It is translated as CASSVKWGGDPTQYF. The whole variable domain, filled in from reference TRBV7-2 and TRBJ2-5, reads GAGVSQSPSNKVTEKGKDVELRCDPISGHTALYWYRQSLGQGLEFLIYFQGNSAPDKSGLPSDRFSAERTGGSVSTLTIQRTQQEDSAVYLCASSVKWGGDPTQYFGPGTRLLVL.

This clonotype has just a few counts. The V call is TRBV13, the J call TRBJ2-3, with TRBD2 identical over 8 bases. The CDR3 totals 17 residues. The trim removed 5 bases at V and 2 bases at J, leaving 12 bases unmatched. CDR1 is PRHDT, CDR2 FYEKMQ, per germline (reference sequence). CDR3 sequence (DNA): TGTGCCAGCAGCGCCCGCCCGGGAGGGGGGGACACAGATACGCAGTATTTT. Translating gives CASSARPGGGDTDTQYF.

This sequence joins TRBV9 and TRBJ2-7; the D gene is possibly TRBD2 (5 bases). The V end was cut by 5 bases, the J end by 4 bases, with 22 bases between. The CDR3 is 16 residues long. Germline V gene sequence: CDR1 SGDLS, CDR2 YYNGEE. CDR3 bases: TGTGCCAGCAGTCGCTGGACGGGAATGGCAAAATACGAGCAGTACTTC. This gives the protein CASSRWTGMAKYEQYF.

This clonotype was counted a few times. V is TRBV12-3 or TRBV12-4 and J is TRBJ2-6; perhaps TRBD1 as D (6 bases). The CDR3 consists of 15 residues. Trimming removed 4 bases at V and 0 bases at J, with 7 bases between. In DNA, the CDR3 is TGTGCCAGCAGTTCCAGGGGCTCTGGGGCCAACGTCCTGACTTTC. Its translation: CASSSRGSGANVLTF.

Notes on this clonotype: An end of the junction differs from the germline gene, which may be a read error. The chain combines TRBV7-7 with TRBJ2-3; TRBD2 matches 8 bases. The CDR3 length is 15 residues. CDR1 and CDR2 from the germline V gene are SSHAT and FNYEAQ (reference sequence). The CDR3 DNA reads TGTGCTAGCAGCCGGGGGGGGCCCAGCACAGATACGCAGTATTTT. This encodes CASSRGGPSTDTQYF. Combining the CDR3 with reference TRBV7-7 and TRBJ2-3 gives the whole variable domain GAGVSQSPRYKVTKRGQDVTLRCDPISSHATLYWYQQALGQGPEFLTYFNYEAQPDKSGLPSDRFSAERPEGSISTLTIQRTEQRDSAMYRCASSRGGPSTDTQYFGPGTRLTVL.

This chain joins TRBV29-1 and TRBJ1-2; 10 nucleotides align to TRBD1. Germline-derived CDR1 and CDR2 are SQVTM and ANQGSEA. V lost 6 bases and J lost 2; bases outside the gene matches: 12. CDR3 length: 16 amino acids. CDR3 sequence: CSVVPIATGGNYGYTF. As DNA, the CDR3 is TGCAGCGTAGTTCCCATCGCGACAGGGGGCAACTATGGCTACACCTTC.

In nucleotides, the CDR3 is TGTGCCAGCAGCTTATTGGGGACCCCAGCAACTAATGAAAAACTGTTTTTT. Translating it yields CASSLLGTPATNEKLFF. V and J are TRBV7-2 and TRBJ1-4; D is perhaps TRBD1 (5 bases). Germline V CDR1 and CDR2: SGHTA, FQGNSA. With 2 bases removed from V and 0 bases from J, the gap between germline ends came to 13 bases. The CDR3 is made up of 17 amino acids.

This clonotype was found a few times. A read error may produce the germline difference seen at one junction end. Here the CDR3 reads CCARDPGQGGGTEAFF. The CDR3 DNA sequence: TGCTGTGCTAGAGATCCGGGACAGGGCGGGGGCACTGAAGCTTTCTTT. The chain recombines TRBV20-1 with TRBJ1-1, with TRBD1 identical over 9 bases. There are 16 residues in the CDR3. Germline values: CDR1 DFQATT, CDR2 SNEGSKA (reference sequence).

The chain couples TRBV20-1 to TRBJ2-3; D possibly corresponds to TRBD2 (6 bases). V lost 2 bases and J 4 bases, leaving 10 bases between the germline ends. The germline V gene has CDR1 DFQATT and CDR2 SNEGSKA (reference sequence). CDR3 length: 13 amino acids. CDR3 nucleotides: TGCAGTGCTAGAAGGAGGGTGTCAGATACGCAGTATTTT. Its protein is CSARRRVSDTQYF.

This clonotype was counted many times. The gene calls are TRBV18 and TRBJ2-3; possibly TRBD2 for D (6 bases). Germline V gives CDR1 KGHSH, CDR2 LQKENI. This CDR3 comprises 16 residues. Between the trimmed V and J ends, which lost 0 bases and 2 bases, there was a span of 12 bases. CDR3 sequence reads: CASSPPDGTFTDTQYF. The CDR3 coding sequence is TGTGCCAGCTCACCACCGGACGGGACTTTCACAGATACGCAGTATTTT.

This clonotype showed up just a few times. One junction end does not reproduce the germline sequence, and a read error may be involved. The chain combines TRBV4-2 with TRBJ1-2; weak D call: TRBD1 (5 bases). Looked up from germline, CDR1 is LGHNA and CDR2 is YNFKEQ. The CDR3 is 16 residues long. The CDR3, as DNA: TGTGTCAGCAGCCAAGGGCTCCAACAGGAACACTACGGCTACACCTTC. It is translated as CVSSQGLQQEHYGYTF.

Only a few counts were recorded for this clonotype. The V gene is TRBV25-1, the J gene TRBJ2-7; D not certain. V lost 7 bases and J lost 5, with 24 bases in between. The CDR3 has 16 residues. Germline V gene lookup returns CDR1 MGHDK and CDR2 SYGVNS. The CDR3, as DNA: TGTGCCAGCACCCCTCACACGCGAGGCTTTTTCAACGAGCAGTACTTC. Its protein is CASTPHTRGFFNEQYF.

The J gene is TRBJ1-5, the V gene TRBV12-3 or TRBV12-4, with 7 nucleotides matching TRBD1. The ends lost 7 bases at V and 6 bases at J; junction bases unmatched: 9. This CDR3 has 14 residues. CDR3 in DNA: TGTGCCAGCACTGACAGGGAATGGGGTCAGCCCCAGCATTTT. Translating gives CASTDREWGQPQHF.

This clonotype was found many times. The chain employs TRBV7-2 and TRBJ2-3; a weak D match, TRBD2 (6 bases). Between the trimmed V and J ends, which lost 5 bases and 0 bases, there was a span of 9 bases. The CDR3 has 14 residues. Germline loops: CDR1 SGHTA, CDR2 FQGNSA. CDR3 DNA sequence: TGTGCCAGCAGCCGGGGACTTAGCACAGATACGCAGTATTTT. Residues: CASSRGLSTDTQYF.

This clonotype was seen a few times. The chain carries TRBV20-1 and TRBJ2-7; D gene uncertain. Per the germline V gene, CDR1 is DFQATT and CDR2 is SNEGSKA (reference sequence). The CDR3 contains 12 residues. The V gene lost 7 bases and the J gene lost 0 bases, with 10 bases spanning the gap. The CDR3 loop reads CSGSANSYEQYF. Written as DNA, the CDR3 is TGCAGTGGGTCCGCTAACTCCTACGAGCAGTACTTC.

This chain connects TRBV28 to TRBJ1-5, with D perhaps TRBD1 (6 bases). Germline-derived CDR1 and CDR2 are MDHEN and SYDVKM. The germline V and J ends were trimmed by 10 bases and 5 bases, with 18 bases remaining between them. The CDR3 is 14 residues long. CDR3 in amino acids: CAMGPGPGDQPQHF. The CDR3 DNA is TGTGCCATGGGCCCCGGGCCAGGGGATCAGCCCCAGCATTTT.

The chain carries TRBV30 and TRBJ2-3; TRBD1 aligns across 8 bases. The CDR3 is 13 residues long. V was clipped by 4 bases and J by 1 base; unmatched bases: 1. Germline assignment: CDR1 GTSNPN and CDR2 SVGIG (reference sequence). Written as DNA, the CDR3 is TGTGCCTGGATACAGGGGGGCACAGATACGCAGTATTTT. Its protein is CAWIQGGTDTQYF.

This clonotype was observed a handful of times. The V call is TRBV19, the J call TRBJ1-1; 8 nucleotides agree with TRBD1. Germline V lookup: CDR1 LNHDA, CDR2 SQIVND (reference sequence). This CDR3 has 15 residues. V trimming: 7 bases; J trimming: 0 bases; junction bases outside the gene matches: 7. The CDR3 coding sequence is TGTGCCAGTACCCCTTGGACAGGGATGAACACTGAAGCTTTCTTT. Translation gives CASTPWTGMNTEAFF.

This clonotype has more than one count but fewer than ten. CDR3 in amino acids: CASSPLQEGLTEAFF. The CDR3 coding sequence is TGTGCCAGCAGCCCCTTACAGGAGGGTCTCACTGAAGCTTTCTTT. V is TRBV5-5 and J is TRBJ1-1; weak D call: TRBD1 (5 bases). This CDR3 is built from 15 residues. The ends were cut back, 4 bases at V and 4 bases at J, with 17 bases in the middle. Per germline, CDR1 SGHKS and CDR2 YYEKEE (reference sequence).

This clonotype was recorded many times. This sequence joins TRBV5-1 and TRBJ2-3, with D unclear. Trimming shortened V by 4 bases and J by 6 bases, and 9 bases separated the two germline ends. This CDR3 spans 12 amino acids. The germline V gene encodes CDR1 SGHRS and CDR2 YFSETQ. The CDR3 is CASSPGTDTQYF. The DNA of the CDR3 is TGCGCCAGCAGCCCCGGAACGGATACGCAGTATTTT.

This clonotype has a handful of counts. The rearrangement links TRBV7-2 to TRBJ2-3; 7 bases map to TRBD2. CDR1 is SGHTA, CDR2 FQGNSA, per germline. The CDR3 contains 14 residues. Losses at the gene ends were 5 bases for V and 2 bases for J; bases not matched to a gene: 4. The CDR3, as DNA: TGTGCCAGCAGCCCTGGGACTACCACAGATACGCAGTATTTT. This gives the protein CASSPGTTTDTQYF.

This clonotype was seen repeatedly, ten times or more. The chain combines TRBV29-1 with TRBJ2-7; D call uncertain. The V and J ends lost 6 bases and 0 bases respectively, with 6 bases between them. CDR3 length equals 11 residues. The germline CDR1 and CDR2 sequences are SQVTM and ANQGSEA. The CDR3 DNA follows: TGCAGCGTATTGAGCTCCTACGAGCAGTACTTC. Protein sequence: CSVLSSYEQYF.

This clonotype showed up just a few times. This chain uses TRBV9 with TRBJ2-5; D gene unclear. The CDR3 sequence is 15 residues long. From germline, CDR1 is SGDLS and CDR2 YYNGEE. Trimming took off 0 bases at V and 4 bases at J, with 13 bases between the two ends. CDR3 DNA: TGTGCCAGCAGCGTAGGGGGTAGATGGGCAGAGACCCAGTACTTC. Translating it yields CASSVGGRWAETQYF.

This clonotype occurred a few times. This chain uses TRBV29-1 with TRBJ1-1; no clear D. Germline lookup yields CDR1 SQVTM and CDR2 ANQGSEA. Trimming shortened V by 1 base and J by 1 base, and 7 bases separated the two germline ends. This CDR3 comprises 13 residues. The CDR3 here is CSVEGVPNTEAFF. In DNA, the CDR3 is TGCAGCGTTGAAGGGGTTCCGAACACTGAAGCTTTCTTT.

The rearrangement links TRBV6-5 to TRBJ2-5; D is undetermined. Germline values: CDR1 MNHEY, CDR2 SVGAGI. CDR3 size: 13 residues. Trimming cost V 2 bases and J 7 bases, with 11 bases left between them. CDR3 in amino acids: CASSYDYKGTQYF. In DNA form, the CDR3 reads TGTGCCAGCAGTTACGATTATAAGGGGACCCAGTACTTC.

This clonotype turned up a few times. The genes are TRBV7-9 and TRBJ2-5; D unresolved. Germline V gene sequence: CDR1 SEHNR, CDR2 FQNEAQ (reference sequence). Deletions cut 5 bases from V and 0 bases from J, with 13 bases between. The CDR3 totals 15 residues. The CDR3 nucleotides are TGTGCCAGCAGCGACATGGGAAGGTACCAAGAGACCCAGTACTTC. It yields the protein CASSDMGRYQETQYF.

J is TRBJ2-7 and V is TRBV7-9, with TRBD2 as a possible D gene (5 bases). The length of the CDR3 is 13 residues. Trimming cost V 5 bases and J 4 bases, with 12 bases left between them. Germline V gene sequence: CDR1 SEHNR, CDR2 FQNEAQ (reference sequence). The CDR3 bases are TGTGCCAGCAGCACCCCGGGAAGGTACGAGCAGTACTTC. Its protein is CASSTPGRYEQYF.

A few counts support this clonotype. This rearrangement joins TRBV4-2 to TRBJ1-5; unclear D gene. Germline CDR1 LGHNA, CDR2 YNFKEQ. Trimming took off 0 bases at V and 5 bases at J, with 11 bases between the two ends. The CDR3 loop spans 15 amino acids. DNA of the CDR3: TGTGCCAGCAGCCAAGAAGGTCAGCCCGATCAGCCCCAGCATTTT. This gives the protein CASSQEGQPDQPQHF.

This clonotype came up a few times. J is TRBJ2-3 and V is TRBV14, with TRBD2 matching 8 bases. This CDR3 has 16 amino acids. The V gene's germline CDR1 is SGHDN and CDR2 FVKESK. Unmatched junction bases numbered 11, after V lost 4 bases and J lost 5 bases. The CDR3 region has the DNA TGTGCCAGCAGCCCGGGACTAGGTGCCCGAGTAGATACGCAGTATTTT. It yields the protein CASSPGLGARVDTQYF.